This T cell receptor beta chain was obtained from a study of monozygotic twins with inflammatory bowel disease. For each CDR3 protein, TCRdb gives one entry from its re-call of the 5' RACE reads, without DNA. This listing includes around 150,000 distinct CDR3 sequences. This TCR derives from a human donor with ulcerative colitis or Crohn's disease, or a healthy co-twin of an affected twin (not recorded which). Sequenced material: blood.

CDR3 residues: CASSPPRTNLAGKHQETQYF. This chain joins TRBV18 and TRBJ2-5; as DNA is missing, the TRBD2 call by TCRdb cannot be tested. Germline V CDR1 and CDR2: KGHSH, LQKENI. This CDR3 spans 20 amino acids.